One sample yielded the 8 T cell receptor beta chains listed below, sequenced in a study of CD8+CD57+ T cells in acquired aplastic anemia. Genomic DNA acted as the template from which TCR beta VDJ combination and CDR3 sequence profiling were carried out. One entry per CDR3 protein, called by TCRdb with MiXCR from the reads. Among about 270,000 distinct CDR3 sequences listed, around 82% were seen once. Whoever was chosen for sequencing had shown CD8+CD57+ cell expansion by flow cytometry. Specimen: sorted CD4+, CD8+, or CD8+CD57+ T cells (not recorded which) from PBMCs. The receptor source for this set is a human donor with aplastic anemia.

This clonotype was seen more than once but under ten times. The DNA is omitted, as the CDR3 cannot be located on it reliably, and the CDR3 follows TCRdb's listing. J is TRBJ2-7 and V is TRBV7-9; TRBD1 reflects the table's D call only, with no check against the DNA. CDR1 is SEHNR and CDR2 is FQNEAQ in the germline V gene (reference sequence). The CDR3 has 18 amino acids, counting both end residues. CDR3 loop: CASSLLPGELFFGYEQYV.

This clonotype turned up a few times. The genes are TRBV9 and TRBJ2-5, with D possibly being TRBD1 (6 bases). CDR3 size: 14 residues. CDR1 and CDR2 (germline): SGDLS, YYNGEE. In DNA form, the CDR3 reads TGTGCTACCAGCAGGGGCCCCGGCCAAGAGACCCAGTACTTC. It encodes CATSRGPGQETQYF.

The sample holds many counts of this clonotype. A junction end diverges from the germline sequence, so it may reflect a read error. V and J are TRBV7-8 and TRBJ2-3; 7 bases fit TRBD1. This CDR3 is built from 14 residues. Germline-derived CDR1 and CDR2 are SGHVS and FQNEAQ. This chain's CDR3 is CASSFHPDGTAHSF. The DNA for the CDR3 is TGTGCCAGCAGCTTTCATCCAGACGGGACAGCGCATTCCTTT.

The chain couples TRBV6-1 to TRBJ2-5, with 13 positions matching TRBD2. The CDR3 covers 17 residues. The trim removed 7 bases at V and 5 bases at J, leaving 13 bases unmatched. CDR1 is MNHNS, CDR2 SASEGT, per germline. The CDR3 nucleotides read TGTGCCAGCAAGTACTACGGACTAGCGGGAGTCAGGGAGACCCAGTACTTC. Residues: CASKYYGLAGVRETQYF.

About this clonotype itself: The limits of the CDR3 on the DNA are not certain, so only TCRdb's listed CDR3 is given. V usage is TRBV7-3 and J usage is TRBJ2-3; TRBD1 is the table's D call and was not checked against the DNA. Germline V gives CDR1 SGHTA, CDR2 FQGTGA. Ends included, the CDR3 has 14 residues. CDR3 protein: CASSWGVGAEAFFF.

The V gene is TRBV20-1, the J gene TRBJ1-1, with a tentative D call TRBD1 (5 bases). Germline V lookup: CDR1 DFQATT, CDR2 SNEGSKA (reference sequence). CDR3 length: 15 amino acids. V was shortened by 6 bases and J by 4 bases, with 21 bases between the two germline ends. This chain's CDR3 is CSASSGEVGTTEAFF. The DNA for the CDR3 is TGCAGTGCCAGCAGCGGGGAGGTGGGGACCACTGAAGCTTTCTTT.

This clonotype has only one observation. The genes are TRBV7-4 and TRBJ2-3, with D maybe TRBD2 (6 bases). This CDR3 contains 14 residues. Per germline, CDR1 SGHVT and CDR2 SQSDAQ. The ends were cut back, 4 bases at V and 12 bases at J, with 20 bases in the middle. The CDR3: CASSSEGGPDPQYF. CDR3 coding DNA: TGTGCCAGCAGCTCGGAGGGAGGTCCCGATCCCCAGTATTTT.

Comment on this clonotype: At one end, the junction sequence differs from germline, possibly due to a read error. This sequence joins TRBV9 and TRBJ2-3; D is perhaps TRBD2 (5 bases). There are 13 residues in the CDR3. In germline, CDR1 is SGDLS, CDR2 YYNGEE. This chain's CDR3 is CASSFARRNTEAF. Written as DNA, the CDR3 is TGTGCCAGCAGCTTCGCCCGGAGGAACACTGAAGCTTTT.